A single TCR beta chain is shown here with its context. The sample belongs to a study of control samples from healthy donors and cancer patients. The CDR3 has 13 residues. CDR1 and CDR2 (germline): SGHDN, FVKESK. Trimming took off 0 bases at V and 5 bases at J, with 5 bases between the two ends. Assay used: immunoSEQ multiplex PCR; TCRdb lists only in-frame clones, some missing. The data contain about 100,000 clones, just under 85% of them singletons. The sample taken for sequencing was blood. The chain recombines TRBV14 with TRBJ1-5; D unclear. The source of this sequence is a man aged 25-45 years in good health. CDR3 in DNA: TGTGCCAGCAGCCAAGATTATCATCAGCCCCAGCATTTT. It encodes CASSQDYHQPQHF.